Here is one T cell receptor beta chain with its context. The antigen is not known. CDR3 size: 14 residues. V lost 5 bases to trimming and J lost 7 bases; unmatched junction nucleotides: 8. Per the germline V gene, CDR1 is ENHRY and CDR2 is SYGVKD. This sample stems from a study of cytomegalovirus exposure and HLA in healthy donors. Amplification used 60 Vbeta primers and 13 Jbeta primers. Assay: immunoSEQ multiplex PCR; the TCRdb copy retains only in-frame clones and omits some. This table has approximately 170,000 clones, over 70% appearing once. Overall study results and limits: Available immune exposure information covered CMV serostatus only. Across donors, most TCRs were seen rarely, yet some public ones were widespread. V- and J-gene trimming in TCR beta was tied to a missense DCLRE1C variant by an analysis performed later.

Sequencing used PBMCs. The TCR comes from a boy aged 2 to 10 in good health and CMV-seronegative. This sequence joins TRBV10-3 and TRBJ2-1; 7 nucleotides match TRBD2. The CDR3 nucleotides read TGTGCCATCAGTTCTAGCGGAACCCAGAATGAGCAGTTCTTC. Its protein is CAISSSGTQNEQFF.